This is a list of T cell receptor beta chains from one sample in a study of OX40 agonist ivuxolimab in advanced cancers. Clones were sequenced by immunoSEQ multiplex PCR, and TCRdb holds only the in-frame ones, with some missing. The sample gives around 71,000 clones, 70% to 90% of which show up once; roughly 0.99% is in the top ten. The material sequenced was CD4+ or CD8+ T cells sorted from blood, taken in a trial of the OX40 agonist ivuxolimab. These receptors were obtained from an adult with an advanced solid tumor such as melanoma, head and neck, liver or kidney cancer. Each CDR3 is given with its conserved first and last residue. A D gene is named only where the DNA matches it firmly. Rows may omit the clone size; those that give it use once, few, many or a size class.

cdr3_nt	cdr3_aa	d_call	v_call	j_call	clone_size
TGTGCCAGCTCTCCGGGACAGCCTCGAGCAGGAGAGACCCAGTACTTC	CASSPGQPRAGETQYF	TRBD1	TRBV18	TRBJ2-5	-
TGTGCCAGCTCTCCCGGGACTAGCGGACGCAGGGACGAGCAGTACTTC	CASSPGTSGRRDEQYF	TRBD2	TRBV18	TRBJ2-7	-
TGTGCCTGGAGCGGACTAACCGCCACAGATACGCAGTATTTT	CAWSGLTATDTQYF	-	TRBV30	TRBJ2-3	-
TGTGCCAGCAGCGTAGCGGCAGATCCGAACACCGGGGAGCTGTTTTTT	CASSVAADPNTGELFF	-	TRBV9	TRBJ2-2	-
TGTGCCAGCAGCTGGGGACTAGCGGGAGGCGAGCAGTACTTC	CASSWGLAGGEQYF	TRBD2	TRBV4-2	TRBJ2-7	-
TGCAGCGTTGTCGGCAGGTTCGCAGATACGCAGTATTTT	CSVVGRFADTQYF	-	TRBV29-1	TRBJ2-3	-
TGTGCCAGCAGCCCTGTGAACACGAATCAGCCCCAGCATTTT	CASSPVNTNQPQHF	-	TRBV7-2	TRBJ1-5	few
TGTGCCAGCAGCTTAGCCCTGACTAGCGGGACCGGGGAGCTGTTTTTT	CASSLALTSGTGELFF	TRBD2	TRBV7-8	TRBJ2-2	-
TGTGCCAGCAGCAAAGCGCTAGGGACATGGGCCACTGAAGCTTTCTTT	CASSKALGTWATEAFF	-	TRBV21-1	TRBJ1-1	-
TGTGCCAGCAGCTTATTTCCTAGCGGGTCCAGCTCCTACAATGAGCAGTTCTTC	CASSLFPSGSSSYNEQFF	TRBD2	TRBV7-2	TRBJ2-1	-
TGTGCCAGCAGTAGCGGGACGGGCCCACAAGAGACCCAGTACTTC	CASSSGTGPQETQYF	TRBD2	TRBV27	TRBJ2-5	-
TGTGCCAGCAGTCGACAGGGGGATTACAATGAGCAGTTCTTC	CASSRQGDYNEQFF	TRBD1	TRBV11-3	TRBJ2-1	few
TGTGCCAGCAGTGACGGGGAAAGCGGGAGGGCCTCAGATACGCAGTATTTT	CASSDGESGRASDTQYF	TRBD2	TRBV6-4	TRBJ2-3	once
TGTGCCAGCAGCTTAAACCTAGCGGGAGGGACCGGGGAGCTGTTTTTT	CASSLNLAGGTGELFF	TRBD2	TRBV7-2	TRBJ2-2	-
TGTGCCACCACTAGCGAGTTAAAACCCTACGAGCAGTACTTC	CATTSELKPYEQYF	TRBD2	TRBV6-5	TRBJ2-7	-
TGTGCCAGCCGGGACAGGACTTATGGCTACACCTTC	CASRDRTYGYTF	TRBD1	TRBV19	TRBJ1-2	-
TGTGCCAGTAGTACCGGGACAGCTCTAGCCAAAAACATTCAGTACTTC	CASSTGTALAKNIQYF	TRBD1	TRBV19	TRBJ2-4	-
TGTGCCAGTAGTAGCAGTTCTAGCACAGATACGCAGTATTTT	CASSSSSSTDTQYF	-	TRBV19	TRBJ2-3	-
TGTGCCAGCAGTGAACAGCCGGGACAAACAACTGAAGCTTTCTTT	CASSEQPGQTTEAFF	-	TRBV6-4	TRBJ1-1	-
TGTGCCAGCGTTAGCGGGAGCTTCCCCTACGAGCAGTACTTC	CASVSGSFPYEQYF	TRBD2	TRBV7-8	TRBJ2-7	-
TGCGCCAGCAGCCCGGGGGGGGCGGGCTACGAGCAGTACTTC	CASSPGGAGYEQYF	TRBD2	TRBV5-1	TRBJ2-7	once
TGTGCCAGCTCCAACTCCGACAGGGGTCTGTTGCAAGAGACCCAGTACTTC	CASSNSDRGLLQETQYF	TRBD1	TRBV18	TRBJ2-5	-
TGTGCCAGCAGCCCCCTGCTCCGACCGGATGACTATGGCTACACCTTC	CASSPLLRPDDYGYTF	-	TRBV9	TRBJ1-2	-
TGTGCCAGCAGACCCATATCCTCGGAGGGGGCCAAAAACATTCAGTACTTC	CASRPISSEGAKNIQYF	-	TRBV28	TRBJ2-4	-
TGTGCCAGCAGCTTGGCCGGGGCGGGTGAGCAGTTCTTC	CASSLAGAGEQFF	-	TRBV5-4	TRBJ2-1	-
TGTGCCAGCTCATCGCGATCCTACGAGCAGTACTTC	CASSSRSYEQYF	-	TRBV18	TRBJ2-7	-
TGTGCCAGCAGTTTCAGGGTTAGGAGCACTGAAGCTTTCTTT	CASSFRVRSTEAFF	-	TRBV28	TRBJ1-1	-
TGTGCCAGCAGTCCCCCGGGACAGGGACAAGGCGAGCAGTACTTC	CASSPPGQGQGEQYF	TRBD1	TRBV28	TRBJ2-7	-
TGCGCCAGCAGCCAATCAATGGCGGGAGGCAGGAGCGGGGAGCTGTTTTTT	CASSQSMAGGRSGELFF	TRBD2	TRBV4-3	TRBJ2-2	-
TGTGCCAGCAGCTTAAGGAGGAGCGGGAGGAAGTGGACAGATACGCAGTATTTT	CASSLRRSGRKWTDTQYF	TRBD2	TRBV7-9	TRBJ2-3	-
TGTGCCAGCAGCCCGAGGACAGGGGGTAGTGAAAAACTGTTTTTT	CASSPRTGGSEKLFF	TRBD1	TRBV7-6	TRBJ1-4	-
TGTGCCAGCCCCCCGAGGGTCCGCGGATCCTACGAGCAGTACTTC	CASPPRVRGSYEQYF	-	TRBV18	TRBJ2-7	-
TGTGCCAGTAGTATGACGGCGGGAGGGCCTGTTTGGGACATTCAGTACTTC	CASSMTAGGPVWDIQYF	TRBD2	TRBV19	TRBJ2-4	-
TGTGCCAGCAGCGTAGGGAGCCAGGGGGGTTACTACGAGCAGTACTTC	CASSVGSQGGYYEQYF	-	TRBV9	TRBJ2-7	-
TGTGCCAGCAGTGACCGGGGGTTGGGCCATGGCTACACCTTC	CASSDRGLGHGYTF	-	TRBV6-4	TRBJ1-2	-
TGTGCCTGGAGTTTGGGCGGGAACCGGGTGACCCAGTACTTC	CAWSLGGNRVTQYF	-	TRBV30	TRBJ2-5	-
TGTGCCTGGATTTCTCAGGGAGGTGAAAAACTGTTTTTT	CAWISQGGEKLFF	-	TRBV30	TRBJ1-4	once
TGCAGCGTCAGGGGGCCTAGCGGGATACGAGAGACCCAGTACTTC	CSVRGPSGIRETQYF	-	TRBV29-1	TRBJ2-5	-
TGTGCCAGCAGAATCAGGCAGGAGCTGTTTTTT	CASRIRQELFF	-	TRBV7-9	TRBJ2-2	-
TGTGCCAGCAGCCAAGCCTTTAATAGGGGGAACATTCAGTACTTC	CASSQAFNRGNIQYF	-	TRBV4-2	TRBJ2-4	-
TGCGCCAGCAGCTTATCGTCCGAATACGAGCAGTACTTC	CASSLSSEYEQYF	-	TRBV5-1	TRBJ2-7	-
TGTGCCAGCAAATCCGGACAGGGGGCTAAGCCTGAAGCTTTCTTT	CASKSGQGAKPEAFF	TRBD1	TRBV2	TRBJ1-1	-
TGTGCCAGCAGCGGGGGGCTAGCGGGAGGTGGGACCCAGTACTTC	CASSGGLAGGGTQYF	TRBD2	TRBV7-9	TRBJ2-5	-
TGTGCCAGCAGGCTAGGGAGTGGCGGGGAGCTGTTTTTT	CASRLGSGGELFF	-	TRBV2	TRBJ2-2	-
TGTGCCAGCAGTTCACAGGGGTACTCCTACGAGCAGTACTTC	CASSSQGYSYEQYF	TRBD1	TRBV5-4	TRBJ2-7	-
TGTGCCAGCAGTTTGGCCGCTACTAGCATCGCGCAGTTCTTC	CASSLAATSIAQFF	-	TRBV27	TRBJ2-1	once
TGTGCCAGCAGCGGGTTGGACTTTACTTCCTACGAGCAGTACTTC	CASSGLDFTSYEQYF	-	TRBV7-9	TRBJ2-7	-
TGCAGCACCGGACAGCTCCCTGAAGCTTTCTTT	CSTGQLPEAFF	-	TRBV29-1	TRBJ1-1	-
TGTGCCAGCAGTGGTGAGGGGAATGAGCAGTTCTTC	CASSGEGNEQFF	-	TRBV2	TRBJ2-1	-
TGTGCCAGCAGTAAGGGACAGCACAACTATGGCTACACCTTC	CASSKGQHNYGYTF	TRBD1	TRBV19	TRBJ1-2	-
TGTGCCAGCAGTGATCTGGAGGGAGGGCCAGGTGAGCAGTTCTTC	CASSDLEGGPGEQFF	TRBD2	TRBV6-4	TRBJ2-1	-
TGTGCCAGCAGGGGAATGAGGAACACTGAAGCTTTCTTT	CASRGMRNTEAFF	-	TRBV27	TRBJ1-1	-
TGTGCCAGCAGACCGGGACTAGCGGGACAAGAGACCCAGTACTTC	CASRPGLAGQETQYF	TRBD2	TRBV5-8	TRBJ2-5	once
TGTGCCAGCAGCTTGGGCAGCACAGATACGCAGTATTTT	CASSLGSTDTQYF	-	TRBV5-6	TRBJ2-3	-
TGCGCCAGCAAGGAAGCCAGGGCGTTTGAGACCCAGTACTTC	CASKEARAFETQYF	-	TRBV10-2	TRBJ2-5	-